The sequence of this T cell receptor beta chain was determined in a study of shared clonotypes between healthy human individuals. General study points: Naive subsets generally had larger estimated richness than memory subsets. The generation probabilities recorded for non-shared clonotypes fell below those of clonotypes shared by all four donors.

Sequencing used immunoSEQ multiplex PCR; TCRdb keeps in-frame clones, though not all of them. The sample lists some 2.1 million clones, 85% to 95% occurring once. As regards this clone: Its cognate antigen is unknown.

From germline, CDR1 is SQVTM and CDR2 ANQGSEA. Trimming took off 6 bases at V and 2 bases at J, with 6 bases between the two ends. The CDR3 is made up of 11 amino acids. CD45RO-negative cells were positively selected for CCR7, leaving out terminally differentiated effector memory CD45RA+ cells. The sequenced sample was naive CD8+ T cells from PBMCs. This chain uses TRBV29-1 with TRBJ2-3, with D unresolved. The receptor was derived from a man between 18 and 29 years old in good health. Some clones in this sample may be carry-over from other donors' samples. The CDR3 bases are TGCAGCGTGCCGGACACAGATACGCAGTATTTT. This gives the protein CSVPDTDTQYF.